This T cell receptor beta chain was sequenced in a study of shared clonotypes between healthy human individuals. Assay: immunoSEQ multiplex PCR; the TCRdb copy retains only in-frame clones and omits some. Of 2,500,000 or so clones listed, around 94% are singletons. This clonotype was sampled from a man in his late teens or twenties in good health. The sample comprised naive CD4+ T cells sorted from blood. As to subset: CD45RA+ positively selected.

CDR3 nucleotides: TGTGCCAGCTCACCACCCGACGGAGAAGCTAACTATGGCTACACCTTC. Translated: CASSPPDGEANYGYTF. The J gene is TRBJ1-2, the V gene TRBV18, with unresolved D. The CDR3 loop spans 16 amino acids. Germline V gene lookup returns CDR1 KGHSH and CDR2 LQKENI. Between the trimmed V and J ends, which lost 0 bases and 0 bases, there was a span of 11 bases. The full variable domain, with the rest looked up from reference TRBV18 and TRBJ1-2, is NAGVMQNPRHLVRRRGQEARLRCSPMKGHSHVYWYRQLPEEGLKFMVYLQKENIIDESGMPKERFSAEFPKEGPSILRIQQVVRGDSAAYFCASSPPDGEANYGYTFGSGTRLTVV.